This T cell receptor beta chain appears in the sequencing data of a study of shared T cell receptors in the human thymus (dated by TCRdb to about 2021). Broadly, across the study: The study examined how self-reactive, shared T-cell receptor alpha chains are generated in the human thymus.

V lost 3 bases and J lost 9 bases; the stretch between them is 12 bases long. As encoded in the germline V gene (reference sequence), CDR1 is LNHDA while CDR2 is SQIVND. Taken from cysteine to phenylalanine, the CDR3 has 13 residues. Only the CDR3 region is kept as DNA, spanning 39 bases read in frame from base 1. This clone was counted between two and nine times. Its antigen has not been determined. Base quality data are lacking; no much larger clone is found one base away. Library creation used the immunoSEQ multiplex PCR assay. The table comes from immuneACCESS by way of TCRdb, which keeps in-frame sequences with V and J called. Part of the clones is missing from these tables; in studies checked, under half for an unresolved V gene and the rest for unknown reasons. The sample includes fewer than 700,000 clones, with 85% to 90% observed a single time. The top ten clonotypes cover 0.0095% to 0.012% of the sample.

Another study also made use of these data, one on human thymus T cells. Per the second study: In Finland, the donors were immunologically healthy infants who were having open corrective cardiac surgery for congenital heart defects. Thymus tissue was collected as surgical resects that were removed during corrective cardiac surgery. Both the thymic and the peripheral blood repertoires appeared to show biased V and J gene segment usage. Highly overlapping thymic TCR repertoires among unrelated individuals were reported in the related research. The study described the TCR alpha and beta repertoires in about eight infant thymus samples and a few matching peripheral blood samples. Donor ages ranging from roughly 6 to 250 days were recorded, and a handful of male and two female infants were included in the cohort. Thymocytes were freed from the tissue by mechanical means and kept at -70 degrees C as pellets of roughly 8.5-31 million cells. A QIAsymphony instrument was used to extract genomic DNA from the frozen cell pellets. TCRB and TCRAD loci were amplified from a standardized quantity of quality-controlled genomic DNA using the immunoSEQ multiplex PCR assay. Amplicons spanned the V(D)J region at a length sufficient to cover the CDR3 and identify V and J genes. The commercial immunoSEQ service was used to sequence amplicons on an Illumina platform. Corrections for primer bias and sequencing errors followed previously described methods, while TCRAD and TCRB definitions were based on the IMGT database. immunoSEQ Analyzer 3.0 and VDJTools were used for repertoire analysis, which covered basic statistics, V/J segment usage, diversity estimates, rarefaction and pairwise overlap. Chao1, ChaoE, Efron-Thisted, Shannon and inverse Simpson indices were used to estimate diversity, which was also estimated on datasets down-sampled to the smallest sample. For repertoire overlap, CDR3 nucleotide sequence, V gene and J gene had to match strictly, and clustering was done by Jaccard-based multidimensional scaling. On average, thymus samples gave 650,000 to 1,000,000 unique TCRB clonotypes, whereas blood samples gave roughly 86,000.

The sequence links TRBV19 to TRBJ2-1, with an unclear D gene assignment. This receptor was identified in a boy in the first two years of life with a congenital heart defect. Donor details come from another sample of the same person, matched by shared clones. The source material was thymocytes. The DNA is TGTGCCAGTAGTATCCGAGGAGTCGCTGAGCAGTTCTTC. Translation gives CASSIRGVAEQFF. The CDR3, completed at both ends by the reference TRBV19 and TRBJ2-1 genes, gives the full variable domain DGGITQSPKYLFRKEGQNVTLSCEQNLNHDAMYWYRQDPGQGLRLIYYSQIVNDFQKGDIAEGYSVSREKKESFPLTVTSAQKNPTAFYLCASSIRGVAEQFFGPGTRLTVL.